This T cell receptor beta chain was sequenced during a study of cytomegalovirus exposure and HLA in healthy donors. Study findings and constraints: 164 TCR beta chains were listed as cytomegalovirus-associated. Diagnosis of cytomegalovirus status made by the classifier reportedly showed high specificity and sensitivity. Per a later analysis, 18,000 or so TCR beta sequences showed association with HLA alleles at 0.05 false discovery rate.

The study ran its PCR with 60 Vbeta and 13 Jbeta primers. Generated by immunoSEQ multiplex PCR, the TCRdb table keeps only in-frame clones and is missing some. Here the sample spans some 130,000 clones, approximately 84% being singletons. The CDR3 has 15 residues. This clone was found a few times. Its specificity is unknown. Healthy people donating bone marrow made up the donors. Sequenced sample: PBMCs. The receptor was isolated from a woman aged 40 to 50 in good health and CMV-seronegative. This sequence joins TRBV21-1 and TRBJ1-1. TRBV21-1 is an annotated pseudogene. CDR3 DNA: TGTGCCAGCAGCAAACTCGGGGGAGCGAACACTGAAGCTTTCTTT. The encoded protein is CASSKLGGANTEAFF.